The 30 T cell receptor beta chains listed next were all sequenced from one sample in a study of identical twins. One entry per CDR3 protein results from TCRdb running MiXCR on the 5' RACE reads. The sample lists roughly 700,000 distinct CDR3 sequences, 8% to 9% occurring once. These data also featured in a second study, about yellow fever vaccine responses in identical twins.

The sequenced material came from PBMCs. The receptors shown here come from a young woman in good health.

This clonotype was observed a handful of times. The chain has TRBV6-1 and TRBJ2-1, with D possibly being TRBD2 (5 bases). Germline CDR1 is MNHNS and CDR2 is SASEGT. The CDR3 runs 16 residues. The V and J ends lost 6 bases and 0 bases respectively, with 15 bases between them. The CDR3 region has the DNA TGTGCCAGCAGCCTTTCCGGGGTGAGCTCCTACAATGAGCAGTTCTTC. This codes for CASSLSGVSSYNEQFF.

This clonotype was recorded once. The V and J genes are TRBV27 and TRBJ2-2; 14 positions agree with TRBD2. Looked up from germline, CDR1 is MNHEY and CDR2 is SMNVEV (reference sequence). The CDR3 covers 19 residues. V was pared by 4 bases and J by 4 bases, with 11 bases of the junction left unmatched. In nucleotides, the CDR3 is TGTGCCAGCAGTTCCGGGACTAGCGGGAGCGTTCTAGGCACCGGGGAGCTGTTTTTT. This translates into CASSSGTSGSVLGTGELFF.

This chain joins TRBV10-3 and TRBJ2-7; weak D call: TRBD1 (5 bases). Trimming stripped 7 bases from V and 0 bases from J, with 19 bases between. This CDR3 is built from 16 residues. CDR1 and CDR2 (germline): ENHRY, SYGVKD. The CDR3 DNA sequence: TGTGCCATCACCTCAAAAAGGACATTTGTCTCCTACGAGCAGTACTTC. It specifies CAITSKRTFVSYEQYF.

This clonotype has more than one count but fewer than ten. The rearrangement uses TRBV11-3 and TRBJ2-4; TRBD2 is a possible D gene (6 bases). V lost 2 bases and J lost 3, with 8 bases in between. The CDR3 loop spans 14 amino acids. From germline, CDR1 is SGHNT and CDR2 YENEEA. CDR3 protein: CASSLPRGKNIQYF. The CDR3 nucleotides read TGTGCCAGCAGCTTACCGCGGGGCAAAAACATTCAGTACTTC. The entire variable domain, with the rest obtained from reference TRBV11-3 and TRBJ2-4, is as follows: EAGVVQSPRYKIIEKKQPVAFWCNPISGHNTLYWYLQNLGQGPELLIRYENEEAVDDSQLPKDRFSAERLKGVDSTLKIQPAELGDSAVYLCASSLPRGKNIQYFGAGTRLSVL.

V usage is TRBV12-3 or TRBV12-4 and J usage is TRBJ1-6; D unclear. Trimming left V 3 bases short and J 5 bases short, with 8 bases between. The CDR3 has 14 amino acids. As DNA, the CDR3 is TGTGCCAGCAGTTTCGCCCAGAATAATTCACCCCTCCACTTT. It specifies CASSFAQNNSPLHF.

The rearrangement uses TRBV4-1 and TRBJ2-7; unclear D gene. The CDR3 spans 14 residues. Germline CDR1 reads MGHRA; CDR2 reads YSYEKL. The germline V and J ends were trimmed by 0 bases and 2 bases, with 8 bases remaining between them. CDR3 sequence (DNA): TGCGCCAGCAGCCAAGATACCTGGACCTACGAGCAGTACTTC. The encoded protein is CASSQDTWTYEQYF.

This clonotype was found a few times. The V and J genes are TRBV5-6 and TRBJ2-3, with 10 bases matching TRBD1. After removal of 6 bases from V and 3 bases from J, the junction contained 7 bases not matched to a gene. Germline CDR1 and CDR2: SGHDT and YYEEEE. The CDR3 is 15 amino acids. In nucleotides, the CDR3 is TGTGCCAGCAAAAGACAGGGGGCTGTAACAGATACGCAGTATTTT. This gives the protein CASKRQGAVTDTQYF.

This sequence joins TRBV6-2 or TRBV6-3 and TRBJ2-7; the D gene is possibly TRBD2 (5 bases). This CDR3 spans 11 amino acids. Per the germline V gene, CDR1 is MNHEY and CDR2 is SVGEGT. Trimming removed 4 bases from V and 8 bases from J, with 9 bases in between. The DNA of the CDR3 is TGTGCCAGCAGTTTGGGAGTTAAGCAGTACTTC. This encodes CASSLGVKQYF.

This clonotype occurred a few times. The V call is TRBV5-1, the J call TRBJ2-5, with D perhaps TRBD1 (5 bases). Trimming took 0 bases from V and 5 from J, leaving 8 bases between them. The CDR3 has 13 residues. Germline V gene data show CDR1 as SGHRS and CDR2 as YFSETQ. CDR3 residues: CASSLGPGETQYF. The DNA of the CDR3 is TGCGCCAGCAGCTTGGGCCCAGGGGAGACCCAGTACTTC. Full variable domain (missing parts from reference TRBV5-1 and TRBJ2-5): KAGVTQTPRYLIKTRGQQVTLSCSPISGHRSVSWYQQTPGQGLQFLFEYFSETQRNKGNFPGRFSGRQFSNSRSEMNVSTLELGDSALYLCASSLGPGETQYFGPGTRLLVL.

This clonotype was picked up many times. The V gene is TRBV25-1, the J gene TRBJ2-3; no firm D call. V shed 6 bases and J shed 0 bases, with 4 bases lying between them. Per the germline V gene, CDR1 is MGHDK and CDR2 is SYGVNS. The CDR3 has 12 amino acids. CDR3 protein: CASSASTDTQYF. In DNA form, the CDR3 reads TGTGCCAGCAGCGCCAGCACAGATACGCAGTATTTT. Filled out from reference TRBV25-1 and TRBJ2-3, the complete variable domain reads EADIYQTPRYLVIGTGKKITLECSQTMGHDKMYWYQQDPGMELHLIHYSYGVNSTEKGDLSSESTVSRIRTEHFPLTLESARPSHTSQYLCASSASTDTQYFGPGTRLTVL.

This clonotype was counted between two and nine times. J is TRBJ1-4 and V is TRBV3-1; 7 bases line up with TRBD1. The trim removed 3 bases at V and 5 bases at J, leaving 3 bases unmatched. CDR1 is LGHDT, CDR2 YNNKEL, per germline (reference sequence). The CDR3 has 14 residues. This CDR3 reads CASSQGTANEKLFF. Here the CDR3 DNA reads TGTGCCAGCAGCCAGGGGACAGCAAATGAAAAACTGTTTTTT.

The chain employs TRBV20-1 and TRBJ2-7; tentative D call: TRBD2 (5 bases). The CDR3 runs to 14 residues. Looked up from germline, CDR1 is DFQATT and CDR2 is SNEGSKA (reference sequence). V was shortened by 6 bases and J by 4 bases, with 19 bases between the two germline ends. CDR3 DNA sequence: TGCAGTGCCTTGACGGGGTCGGGGAAATACGAGCAGTACTTC. Its translation: CSALTGSGKYEQYF.

The sample holds one count of this clonotype. A single base separates this from a much larger clone, so it may be a read error. J is TRBJ2-3 and V is TRBV10-3; D uncertain. CDR1 is ENHRY, CDR2 SYGVKD, per germline. This CDR3 is built from 11 residues. The CDR3 sequence is CAISKSDTQYF. CDR3 DNA sequence: TGTGCCATCAGTAAGTCTGATACGCAGTATTTT.

This clonotype has a handful of counts. This rearrangement joins TRBV7-9 to TRBJ2-3, with 8 bases matching TRBD2. J was trimmed by 4 bases and V by 7 bases; bases with no gene match: 13. This CDR3 has 16 amino acids. CDR1 and CDR2 from the germline V gene are SEHNR and FQNEAQ (reference sequence). The CDR3 region has the DNA TGTGCCAGCAACAACGGGGGGGGAGGGCCGGCAGATACGCAGTATTTT. Amino acids: CASNNGGGGPADTQYF.

The chain uses TRBV7-9 and TRBJ2-5, with unresolved D. The length of the CDR3 is 13 residues. V was trimmed by 3 bases and J by 0 bases, leaving 5 bases between them. CDR1 and CDR2 from the germline V gene are SEHNR and FQNEAQ (reference sequence). The CDR3 DNA is TGTGCCAGCAGCTTTCCGAACCAAGAGACCCAGTACTTC. Its translation: CASSFPNQETQYF. The variable domain in full, with the rest retrieved from reference TRBV7-9 and TRBJ2-5, is DTGVSQNPRHKITKRGQNVTFRCDPISEHNRLYWYRQTLGQGPEFLTYFQNEAQLEKSRLLSDRFSAERPKGSFSTLEIQRTEQGDSAMYLCASSFPNQETQYFGPGTRLLVL.

In this sample, this clonotype turned up a few times. The chain combines TRBV10-3 with TRBJ2-3; D uncertain. The germline CDR1 and CDR2 sequences are ENHRY and SYGVKD. The CDR3 totals 14 residues. The ends were cut back, 4 bases at V and 1 base at J, with 9 bases in the middle. As DNA, the CDR3 is TGTGCCATCAGTGGAGGTAGAGGCACAGATACGCAGTATTTT. It is translated as CAISGGRGTDTQYF.

A few counts support this clonotype. The genes are TRBV28 and TRBJ1-1; no clear D gene. CDR3 length equals 14 residues. The ends were cut back, 5 bases at V and 3 bases at J, with 13 bases in the middle. Germline values: CDR1 MDHEN, CDR2 SYDVKM. CDR3 coding DNA: TGTGCCAGCAGTCCGCATGGGAGGGACACTGAAGCTTTCTTT. Residues: CASSPHGRDTEAFF.

The gene calls are TRBV29-1 and TRBJ1-5, with D tentatively TRBD1 (5 bases). The CDR3 runs to 10 residues. Trimming pared 7 bases from V and 13 bases from J, leaving 14 bases between. Per germline, CDR1 SQVTM and CDR2 ANQGSEA. The CDR3 protein is CSGGGPNQHF. The CDR3 nucleotides are TGCAGCGGTGGGGGACCCAATCAGCATTTT. Based on the CDR3 plus reference TRBV29-1 and TRBJ1-5, the full variable domain is SAVISQKPSRDICQRGTSLTIQCQVDSQVTMMFWYRQQPGQSLTLIATANQGSEATYESGFVIDKFPISRPNLTFSTLTVSNMSPEDSSIYLCSGGGPNQHFGDGTRLSIL.

Ten or more counts support this clonotype. This chain connects TRBV25-1 to TRBJ2-7; D unclear. Germline V gene sequence: CDR1 MGHDK, CDR2 SYGVNS. This CDR3 comprises 12 residues. V lost 3 bases and J lost 2, with 5 bases in between. The CDR3 DNA reads TGTGCCAGCAGTGACGGACCCTACGAGCAGTACTTC. It specifies CASSDGPYEQYF.

This clonotype was recorded once. V and J are TRBV20-1 and TRBJ2-6; D not resolved. The V end was cut by 5 bases, the J end by 0 bases, with 8 bases between. The CDR3 has 14 residues. Germline lookup yields CDR1 DFQATT and CDR2 SNEGSKA (reference sequence). The CDR3 sequence: CSAVQSSGANVLTF. The DNA of the CDR3 is TGCAGTGCTGTACAGAGCTCTGGGGCCAACGTCCTGACTTTC.

This clonotype showed up just a few times. The V gene is TRBV29-1, the J gene TRBJ2-7; TRBD1 is a possible D gene (6 bases). Between the trimmed V and J ends, which lost 5 bases and 0 bases, there was a span of 17 bases. CDR3 length equals 15 residues. Germline assignment: CDR1 SQVTM and CDR2 ANQGSEA. CDR3 nucleotides: TGCAGCGTTCTCATCAGGGGAAAGATCTCCTACGAGCAGTACTTC. It translates to CSVLIRGKISYEQYF.

V usage is TRBV12-3 or TRBV12-4 and J usage is TRBJ2-5, with D possibly being TRBD2 (6 bases). V lost 6 bases to trimming and J lost 3 bases, with 8 bases between them. The CDR3 is 12 residues long. CDR3 DNA: TGTGCCAGCAGACTAGCAAAAGAGACCCAGTACTTC. This translates into CASRLAKETQYF.

This clonotype came up a few times. The CDR3 coding sequence is TGTGCCAGCAGCTTAGTGAGAGCGGGAGGGGAGACCCAGTACTTC. The encoded protein is CASSLVRAGGETQYF. This sequence joins TRBV7-9 and TRBJ2-5; 10 bases fit TRBD2. The CDR3 totals 15 residues. V trimming: 1 base; J trimming: 5 bases; junction bases outside the gene matches: 4. Germline V gene data show CDR1 as SEHNR and CDR2 as FQNEAQ (reference sequence).

This clonotype showed up many times. The V gene is TRBV5-5, the J gene TRBJ2-1; D is unclear. CDR1 and CDR2 from the germline V gene are SGHKS and YYEKEE (reference sequence). This CDR3 is 15 amino acids long. Trimming removed 2 bases from V and 0 bases from J, with 9 bases in between. The CDR3 nucleotides are TGTGCCAGCAGCTTTTACGGAAGCTCCTACAATGAGCAGTTCTTC. This codes for CASSFYGSSYNEQFF.

This clonotype was detected many times. The chain joins TRBV3-1 to TRBJ2-5, with 7 bases that match TRBD1. There are 15 residues in the CDR3. V was clipped by 1 base and J by 3 bases; unmatched bases: 5. The germline V gene has CDR1 LGHDT and CDR2 YNNKEL (reference sequence). This CDR3 is CASSQADRDEETQYF. The CDR3 region has the DNA TGTGCCAGCAGCCAAGCTGACAGGGACGAAGAGACCCAGTACTTC.

The rearrangement uses TRBV2 and TRBJ2-1; 7 bases line up with TRBD1. Germline V gives CDR1 SNHLY, CDR2 FYNNEI. After removal of 4 bases from V and 7 bases from J, the junction contained 10 bases not matched to a gene. This CDR3 has 15 residues. The CDR3 DNA sequence: TGTGCCAGCAGTGTTGAGACAGGGCCCTGGAATGAGCAGTTCTTC. This translates into CASSVETGPWNEQFF.

The chain couples TRBV7-9 to TRBJ2-5; D remains unclear. The CDR3 spans 14 residues. Germline loops: CDR1 SEHNR, CDR2 FQNEAQ (reference sequence). Trimming removed 2 bases at V and 2 bases at J, with 9 bases between. The CDR3 coding sequence is TGTGCCAGCAGCTTAATCCAGTCTCAAGAGACCCAGTACTTC. The encoded protein is CASSLIQSQETQYF. Together with reference TRBV7-9 and TRBJ2-5, the CDR3 gives the full variable domain: DTGVSQNPRHKITKRGQNVTFRCDPISEHNRLYWYRQTLGQGPEFLTYFQNEAQLEKSRLLSDRFSAERPKGSFSTLEIQRTEQGDSAMYLCASSLIQSQETQYFGPGTRLLVL.

The rearrangement joins TRBV6-1 to TRBJ2-1; no reliable D call. Germline V gene data show CDR1 as MNHNS and CDR2 as SASEGT. The germline V and J ends were trimmed by 7 bases and 2 bases, with 9 bases remaining between them. This CDR3 has 13 amino acids. CDR3 sequence (DNA): TGTGCCAGCACAACAGCCACCTACAATGAGCAGTTCTTC. Protein product: CASTTATYNEQFF.

This clonotype was seen a handful of times. The V and J genes are TRBV7-8 and TRBJ2-3; D gene ambiguous. The CDR3 contains 15 residues. Trimming removed 4 bases from V and 1 base from J, with 12 bases in between. Per germline, CDR1 SGHVS and CDR2 FQNEAQ. CDR3 sequence reads: CASSSTETRTDTQYF. CDR3 DNA: TGTGCCAGCAGCTCAACAGAAACCCGCACAGATACGCAGTATTTT. Looking up the rest from reference TRBV7-8 and TRBJ2-3 gives the full variable domain: GAGVSQSPRYKVAKRGQDVALRCDPISGHVSLFWYQQALGQGPEFLTYFQNEAQLDKSGLPSDRFFAERPEGSVSTLKIQRTQQEDSAVYLCASSSTETRTDTQYFGPGTRLTVL.

The chain uses TRBV6-2 or TRBV6-3 and TRBJ2-1; no clear D gene. The germline CDR1 and CDR2 sequences are MNHEY and SVGEGT. The CDR3 loop spans 14 amino acids. Trimming removed 2 bases from V and 8 bases from J, with 13 bases in between. The DNA for the CDR3 is TGTGCCAGCAGTTACCGAGCCCCGGACGATGAGCAGTTCTTC. Translating gives CASSYRAPDDEQFF.